One and the same sample provided the 24 T cell receptor beta chains below, sequenced in a study of CD8 T cells in ankylosing spondylitis. Via MiXCR, TCRdb re-called the 5' RACE reads, giving one row per CDR3 protein. The top ten hold roughly 4% of the sample, which has 150,000 to 200,000 distinct CDR3 sequences, about 20% seen once. The sample consisted of blood, either unsorted or a sorted T cell fraction (not recorded which). These receptors originate from a male donor under 30 with ankylosing spondylitis or in good health (not recorded which).

This clonotype was observed at least ten times. V usage is TRBV15 and J usage is TRBJ2-5; TRBD1 is a possible D gene (6 bases). This CDR3 has 14 residues. The germline gives CDR1 LNHNV, CDR2 YYDKDF (reference sequence). V dropped 0 bases and J dropped 5 bases, with 10 bases sitting between them. The CDR3 sequence is CATSRDRQAETQYF. The CDR3, as DNA: TGTGCCACCAGCAGAGATAGACAGGCGGAGACCCAGTACTTC.

This clonotype has a count of ten or more. V and J are TRBV20-1 and TRBJ2-7; 8 positions match TRBD2. Looked up from germline, CDR1 is DFQATT and CDR2 is SNEGSKA (reference sequence). The CDR3 is 13 residues long. With 8 bases clipped from V and 0 bases from J, the junction kept 6 bases outside the gene matches. CDR3 amino acids: CSPTSASSYEQYF. In DNA, the CDR3 is TGCAGTCCGACTAGCGCGAGCTCCTACGAGCAGTACTTC.

The sample holds one count of this clonotype. The gene calls are TRBV7-9 and TRBJ2-1; the D gene is possibly TRBD1 (6 bases). Germline CDR1 reads SEHNR; CDR2 reads FQNEAQ (reference sequence). The CDR3 totals 14 residues. V lost 4 bases and J 5 bases, leaving 12 bases between the germline ends. The CDR3 sequence is CASSYSGDHNEQFF. As DNA, the CDR3 is TGTGCCAGCAGCTACTCAGGGGACCACAATGAGCAGTTCTTC.

This clonotype was found many times. This chain connects TRBV25-1 to TRBJ1-5, with 8 positions matching TRBD1. CDR1 is MGHDK and CDR2 is SYGVNS in the germline V gene. Trimming took 1 base from V and 11 from J; bases not matched to a gene: 13. The CDR3 extends over 16 amino acids. The DNA of the CDR3 is TGTGCCAGCAGTGAATTCGGGACAGGAGGGTTTATGTCCCAGCATTTT. Amino acids: CASSEFGTGGFMSQHF.

This clonotype was seen a handful of times. The junction departs from the called germline gene at one end, perhaps through a read error. CDR3 in DNA: TGCAGCGTTGAAGTAGGGCCGGACGGCGCACACTTC. It specifies CSVEVGPDGAHF. The chain carries TRBV29-1 and TRBJ2-4; D is unresolved. Germline CDR1 SQVTM, CDR2 ANQGSEA. CDR3 length: 12 residues. Variable domain in full (rest from reference TRBV29-1 and TRBJ2-4): SAVISQKPSRDICQRGTSLTIQCQVDSQVTMMFWYRQQPGQSLTLIATANQGSEATYESGFVIDKFPISRPNLTFSTLTVSNMSPEDSSIYLCSVEVGPDGAHFGAGTRLSVL.

This clonotype was counted at least ten times. J is TRBJ2-7 and V is TRBV7-2; D remains ambiguous. The V and J ends lost 4 bases and 1 base respectively, with 8 bases between them. The CDR3 is 13 amino acids. Per germline, CDR1 SGHTA and CDR2 FQGNSA. The CDR3 loop reads CASSSPASYEQYV. The CDR3 nucleotides read TGTGCCAGCAGCTCGCCGGCATCCTACGAGCAGTACGTC.

There are many counts of this clonotype. V gene TRBV18 combines with J gene TRBJ2-1; D tentatively fits TRBD1 or TRBD2 (6 bases each). The CDR3 spans 15 residues. The V gene lost 0 bases and the J gene lost 7 bases, with 13 bases spanning the gap. Germline V gene sequence: CDR1 KGHSH, CDR2 LQKENI. The CDR3 coding sequence is TGTGCCAGCTCACCACCCGGGGGCAGTATAAATGAGCAGTTCTTC. Translation: CASSPPGGSINEQFF. Using reference TRBV18 and TRBJ2-1 for the parts outside the CDR3, the full variable domain is NAGVMQNPRHLVRRRGQEARLRCSPMKGHSHVYWYRQLPEEGLKFMVYLQKENIIDESGMPKERFSAEFPKEGPSILRIQQVVRGDSAAYFCASSPPGGSINEQFFGPGTRLTVL.

This clonotype was recorded many times. The V gene is TRBV7-8, the J gene TRBJ2-5; the match to TRBD1 covers 7 bases. With 5 bases clipped from V and 3 bases from J, the junction kept 3 bases outside the gene matches. CDR3 length equals 13 residues. Germline-derived CDR1 and CDR2 are SGHVS and FQNEAQ. The CDR3 sequence is CASSPGQKETQYF. In DNA form, the CDR3 reads TGTGCCAGCAGCCCGGGACAGAAAGAGACCCAGTACTTC.

This clonotype was recorded many times. V is TRBV20-1 and J is TRBJ2-3; D may correspond to TRBD1 or TRBD2 (5 bases each). The CDR3 contains 15 residues. Trimming pared 4 bases from V and 3 bases from J, leaving 17 bases between. Germline V gene lookup returns CDR1 DFQATT and CDR2 SNEGSKA (reference sequence). The CDR3 nucleotides are TGCAGTGCTATTCTTGAGGGACCTAATACAGATACGCAGTATTTT. Its protein product is CSAILEGPNTDTQYF.

Many counts were recorded for this clonotype. Its ends do not fully match the called genes, so a read error is possible. This sequence joins TRBV7-2 and TRBJ1-1, with a weak D call TRBD1 (6 bases). In germline, CDR1 is SGHTA, CDR2 FQGNSA. This CDR3 contains 13 residues. The CDR3 coding sequence is TGTGCCGGCAGGGGCTTAGGGAACACTGAAGCTTTCTTT. Protein sequence: CAGRGLGNTEAFF.

This clonotype was counted at least ten times. One junction end does not reproduce the germline sequence, and a read error may be involved. The chain recombines TRBV6-2 or TRBV6-3 with TRBJ2-1, with TRBD1 matching 9 bases. The CDR3 runs 13 residues. Germline CDR1 is MNHEY and CDR2 is SVGEGT. CDR3 region: CASSQADRGERFF. CDR3 bases: TGTGCCAGCAGCCAAGCGGACAGGGGCGAGCGGTTCTTC.

V gene TRBV5-6 combines with J gene TRBJ2-1, with 8 nucleotides matching TRBD2. There are 15 residues in the CDR3. Germline lookup yields CDR1 SGHDT and CDR2 YYEEEE. J was trimmed by 12 bases and V by 4 bases; bases with no gene match: 15. This chain's CDR3 is CASSAGLGFLQWQFF. In DNA form, the CDR3 reads TGTGCCAGCAGCGCGGGACTAGGCTTCCTACAATGGCAGTTCTTC.

This clonotype was observed many times. This sequence joins TRBV27 and TRBJ2-2; a weak D match, TRBD1 (5 bases). Looked up from germline, CDR1 is MNHEY and CDR2 is SMNVEV (reference sequence). CDR3 length: 14 amino acids. The germline V and J ends were trimmed by 3 bases and 6 bases, with 11 bases remaining between them. CDR3: CASSFQGTAGELFF. The CDR3 coding sequence is TGTGCCAGCAGTTTCCAGGGAACGGCCGGGGAGCTGTTTTTT.

This clonotype was recorded at least ten times. The J gene is TRBJ2-3, the V gene TRBV7-8, with D uncertain. This CDR3 is built from 12 residues. Germline loops: CDR1 SGHVS, CDR2 FQNEAQ. Trimming removed 1 base from V and 5 bases from J, with 4 bases in between. The CDR3 sequence is CASSLGIDTQYF. The CDR3 DNA reads as TGTGCCAGCAGCTTAGGAATAGATACGCAGTATTTT.

The table lists this clonotype with many counts. V is TRBV5-6 and J is TRBJ2-5, with TRBD1 identical over 7 bases. There are 13 residues in the CDR3. After removal of 4 bases from V and 4 bases from J, the junction contained 4 bases not matched to a gene. Per germline, CDR1 SGHDT and CDR2 YYEEEE. The CDR3 DNA sequence: TGTGCCAGCAGCAGCCGGGACAGAGAGACCCAGTACTTC. Amino acids: CASSSRDRETQYF. The variable domain in full, completed from reference TRBV5-6 and TRBJ2-5, reads DAGVTQSPTHLIKTRGQQVTLRCSPKSGHDTVSWYQQALGQGPQFIFQYYEEEERQRGNFPDRFSGHQFPNYSSELNVNALLLGDSALYLCASSSRDRETQYFGPGTRLLVL.

This clonotype was counted a few times. The V and J genes are TRBV20-1 and TRBJ1-2; D is possibly TRBD1 (6 bases). The CDR3 covers 12 residues. Trimming took 6 bases from V and 6 from J, leaving 14 bases between them. Germline V gives CDR1 DFQATT, CDR2 SNEGSKA (reference sequence). This CDR3 reads CSATRTADGYTF. CDR3 DNA sequence: TGCAGTGCAACCAGGACAGCTGATGGCTACACCTTC.

This clonotype was recorded at least ten times. V usage is TRBV5-6 and J usage is TRBJ1-2, with D hard to call. The CDR3 is 15 residues long. V was clipped by 0 bases and J by 0 bases, with 9 bases between them. Per the germline V gene, CDR1 is SGHDT and CDR2 is YYEEEE. CDR3 coding DNA: TGTGCCAGCAGCTTGGCGTCACAGCCTAACTATGGCTACACCTTC. Its translation is CASSLASQPNYGYTF.

This clonotype was recorded at least ten times. V and J are TRBV15 and TRBJ2-7; the D gene is possibly TRBD2 (6 bases). The CDR3 runs 14 residues. Trimming removed 1 base at V and 4 bases at J, with 11 bases between. Per germline, CDR1 LNHNV and CDR2 YYDKDF (reference sequence). Here the CDR3 DNA reads TGTGCCACCAGCAGAGCATCGGCGGGGTACGAGCAGTACGTC. Its translation: CATSRASAGYEQYV.

In its sample, this clonotype was seen many times. This chain connects TRBV3-1 to TRBJ2-1; no firm D call. The CDR3 extends over 12 amino acids. V was pared by 0 bases and J by 9 bases, with 6 bases between. The V gene's germline CDR1 is LGHDT and CDR2 YNNKEL (reference sequence). The CDR3 spells CASSQDFSEQFF. CDR3 sequence (DNA): TGTGCCAGCAGCCAAGATTTCAGTGAGCAGTTCTTC.

This clonotype was counted a few times. V usage is TRBV2 and J usage is TRBJ2-7; D perhaps matches TRBD2 (6 bases). Trimming pared 1 base from V and 6 bases from J, leaving 13 bases between. The CDR3 extends over 14 amino acids. Germline V gene lookup returns CDR1 SNHLY and CDR2 FYNNEI. DNA for the CDR3: TGTGCCAGCAGTGAAGACGGGGGAGGAACCGAGCAGTACTTC. Protein: CASSEDGGGTEQYF.

This clonotype was found many times. This chain joins TRBV7-9 and TRBJ1-2, with D perhaps matching TRBD1 (6 bases). CDR1 is SEHNR, CDR2 FQNEAQ, per germline (reference sequence). V gave up 0 bases and J gave up 9 bases, with 14 bases separating them. This CDR3 spans 14 amino acids. The CDR3 protein is CASSLAGQLGSYTF. DNA of the CDR3: TGTGCCAGCAGCTTAGCCGGACAGCTGGGAAGCTACACCTTC.

The chain is built from TRBV19 and TRBJ2-3; D possibly corresponds to TRBD2 (6 bases). V was clipped by 7 bases and J by 1 base, with 6 bases between them. The germline gives CDR1 LNHDA, CDR2 SQIVND (reference sequence). This CDR3 contains 12 residues. The CDR3 DNA reads TGTGCCAGTAAGCGGGGCACAGATACGCAGTATTTT. This gives the protein CASKRGTDTQYF.

This clonotype was detected ten times or more. The chain carries TRBV12-3 or TRBV12-4 and TRBJ1-5; 7 bases agree with TRBD1. This CDR3 is built from 14 residues. V shed 6 bases, J shed 3 bases, and the junction held 5 bases outside the gene matches. CDR3 residues: CASSFTGDNQPQHF. DNA of the CDR3: TGTGCCAGCAGCTTTACAGGGGACAATCAGCCCCAGCATTTT.

Many counts were recorded for this clonotype. The CDR3 nucleotides read TGCGCCAGCAGCCAAGATGGAGGGGGCGCGAACTATGGCTACACCTTC. It is translated as CASSQDGGGANYGYTF. The chain recombines TRBV4-1 with TRBJ1-2, with 7 nucleotides matching TRBD1. J was trimmed by 2 bases and V by 0 bases; bases with no gene match: 6. The germline gives CDR1 MGHRA, CDR2 YSYEKL. CDR3 length equals 16 residues.